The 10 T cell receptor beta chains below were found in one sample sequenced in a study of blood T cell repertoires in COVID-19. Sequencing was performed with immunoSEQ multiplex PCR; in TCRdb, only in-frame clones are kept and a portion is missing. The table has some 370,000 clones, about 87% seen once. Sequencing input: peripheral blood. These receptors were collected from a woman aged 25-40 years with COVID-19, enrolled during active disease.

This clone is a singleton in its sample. The DNA for the CDR3 is TGTGCCTGGTCGGCACTAGCGGGTTCCTACGAGCAGTACTTC. This encodes CAWSALAGSYEQYF. The V call is TRBV30, the J call TRBJ2-7; 9 positions match TRBD2. This CDR3 comprises 14 residues. In germline, CDR1 is GTSNPN, CDR2 SVGIG (reference sequence). Trimming cost V 5 bases and J 1 base; bases outside gene matches: 6.

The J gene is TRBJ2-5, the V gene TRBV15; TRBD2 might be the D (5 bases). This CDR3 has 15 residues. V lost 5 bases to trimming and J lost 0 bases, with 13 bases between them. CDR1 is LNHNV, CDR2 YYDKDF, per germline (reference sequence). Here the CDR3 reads CATSPSRGNQETQYF. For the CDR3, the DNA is TGTGCCACCAGCCCCTCGAGAGGGAACCAAGAGACCCAGTACTTC. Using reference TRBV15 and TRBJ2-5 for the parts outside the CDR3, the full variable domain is DAMVIQNPRYQVTQFGKPVTLSCSQTLNHNVMYWYQQKSSQAPKLLFHYYDKDFNNEADTPDNFQSRRPNTSFCFLDIRSPGLGDTAMYLCATSPSRGNQETQYFGPGTRLLVL.

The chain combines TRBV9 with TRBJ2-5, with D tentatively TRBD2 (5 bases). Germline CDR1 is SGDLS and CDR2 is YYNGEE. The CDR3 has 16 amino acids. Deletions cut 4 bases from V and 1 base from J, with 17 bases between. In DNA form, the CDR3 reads TGTGCCAGCAGCCCAGCGGTACATACCGCCCAAGAGACCCAGTACTTC. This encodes CASSPAVHTAQETQYF.

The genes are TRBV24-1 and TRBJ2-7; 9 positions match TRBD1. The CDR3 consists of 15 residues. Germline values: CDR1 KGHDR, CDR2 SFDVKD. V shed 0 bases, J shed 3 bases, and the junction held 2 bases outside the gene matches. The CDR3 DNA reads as TGTGCCACCAGTGATTTGATGGGACAGGGCTACGAGCAGTACTTC. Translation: CATSDLMGQGYEQYF.

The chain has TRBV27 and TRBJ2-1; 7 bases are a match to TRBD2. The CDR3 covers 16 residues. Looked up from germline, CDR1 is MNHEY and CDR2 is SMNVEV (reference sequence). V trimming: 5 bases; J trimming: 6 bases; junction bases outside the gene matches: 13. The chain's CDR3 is CASSPRTSEALNEQFF. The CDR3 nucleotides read TGTGCCAGCAGTCCCCGGACTAGTGAGGCCCTCAATGAGCAGTTCTTC.

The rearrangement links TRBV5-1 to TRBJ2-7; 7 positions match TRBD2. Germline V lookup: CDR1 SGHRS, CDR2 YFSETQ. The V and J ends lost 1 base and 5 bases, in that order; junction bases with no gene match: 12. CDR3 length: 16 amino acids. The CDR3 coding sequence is TGCGCCAGCAGCTTGTGGGGGACCGTGGGAGGGGACGAGCAGTACTTC. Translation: CASSLWGTVGGDEQYF.

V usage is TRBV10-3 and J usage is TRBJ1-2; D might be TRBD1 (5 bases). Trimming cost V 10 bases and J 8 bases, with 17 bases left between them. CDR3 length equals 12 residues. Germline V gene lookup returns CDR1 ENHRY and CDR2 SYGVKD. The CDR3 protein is CATEPGLGGYTF. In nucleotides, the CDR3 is TGTGCCACGGAACCGGGACTGGGAGGCTACACCTTC.

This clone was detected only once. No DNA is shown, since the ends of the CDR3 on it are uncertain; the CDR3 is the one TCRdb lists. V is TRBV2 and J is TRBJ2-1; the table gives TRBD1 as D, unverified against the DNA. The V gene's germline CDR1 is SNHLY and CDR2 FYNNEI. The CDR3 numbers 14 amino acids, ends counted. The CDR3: CASFWGQGAPGEFF.

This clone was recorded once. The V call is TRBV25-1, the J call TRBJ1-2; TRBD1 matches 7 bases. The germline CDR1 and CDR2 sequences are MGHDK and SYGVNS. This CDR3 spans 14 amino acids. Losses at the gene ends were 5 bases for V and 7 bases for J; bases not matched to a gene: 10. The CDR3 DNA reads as TGTGCCAGCAGTAGTACAGGGGCATGGGGTGGCTACACCTTC. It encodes CASSSTGAWGGYTF.

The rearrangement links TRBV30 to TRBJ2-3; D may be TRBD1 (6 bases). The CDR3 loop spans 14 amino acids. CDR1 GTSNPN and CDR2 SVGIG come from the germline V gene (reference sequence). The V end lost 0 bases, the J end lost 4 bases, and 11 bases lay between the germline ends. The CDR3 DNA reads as TGTGCCTGGAGTGTAAAGGGGGTCTCAGATACGCAGTATTTT. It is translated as CAWSVKGVSDTQYF.